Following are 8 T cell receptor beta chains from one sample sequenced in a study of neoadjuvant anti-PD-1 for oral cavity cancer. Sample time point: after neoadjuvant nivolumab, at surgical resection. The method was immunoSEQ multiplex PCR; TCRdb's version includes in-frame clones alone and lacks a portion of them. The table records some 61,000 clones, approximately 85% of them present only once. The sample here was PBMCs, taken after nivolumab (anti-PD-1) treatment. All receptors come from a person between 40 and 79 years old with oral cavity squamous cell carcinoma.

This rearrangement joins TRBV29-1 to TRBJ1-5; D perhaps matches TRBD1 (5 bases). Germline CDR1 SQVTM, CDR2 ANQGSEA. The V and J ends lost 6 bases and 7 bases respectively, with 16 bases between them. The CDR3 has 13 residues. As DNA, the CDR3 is TGCAGCGTCGTAGGGACGGAGGGGCAGCCCCAGCATTTT. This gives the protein CSVVGTEGQPQHF.

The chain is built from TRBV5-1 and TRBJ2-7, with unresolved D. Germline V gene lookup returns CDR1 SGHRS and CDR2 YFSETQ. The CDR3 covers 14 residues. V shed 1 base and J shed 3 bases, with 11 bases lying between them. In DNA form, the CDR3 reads TGCGCCAGCAGCTTGAGCTCCGCCAACTACGAGCAGTACTTC. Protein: CASSLSSANYEQYF. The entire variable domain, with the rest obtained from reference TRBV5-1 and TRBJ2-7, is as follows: KAGVTQTPRYLIKTRGQQVTLSCSPISGHRSVSWYQQTPGQGLQFLFEYFSETQRNKGNFPGRFSGRQFSNSRSEMNVSTLELGDSALYLCASSLSSANYEQYFGPGTRLTVT.

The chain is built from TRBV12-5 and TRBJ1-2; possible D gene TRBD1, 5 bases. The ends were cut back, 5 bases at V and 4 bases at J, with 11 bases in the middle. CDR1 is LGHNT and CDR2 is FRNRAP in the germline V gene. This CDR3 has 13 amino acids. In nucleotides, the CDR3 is TGTGCTAGTGGTCTCGATACAGGCTATGGCTACACCTTC. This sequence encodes CASGLDTGYGYTF.

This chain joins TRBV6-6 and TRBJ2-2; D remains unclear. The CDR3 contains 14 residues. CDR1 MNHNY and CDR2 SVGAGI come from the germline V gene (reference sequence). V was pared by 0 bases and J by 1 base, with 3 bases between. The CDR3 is CASSYSRNTGELFF. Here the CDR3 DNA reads TGTGCCAGCAGTTACTCAAGGAACACCGGGGAGCTGTTTTTT.

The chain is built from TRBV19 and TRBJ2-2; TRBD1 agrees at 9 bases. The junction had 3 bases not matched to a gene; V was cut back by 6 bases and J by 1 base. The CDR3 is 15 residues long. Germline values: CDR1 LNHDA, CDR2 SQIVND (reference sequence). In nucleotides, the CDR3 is TGTGCCAGTAGACTGGGACAGGGGAACACCGGGGAGCTGTTTTTT. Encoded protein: CASRLGQGNTGELFF.

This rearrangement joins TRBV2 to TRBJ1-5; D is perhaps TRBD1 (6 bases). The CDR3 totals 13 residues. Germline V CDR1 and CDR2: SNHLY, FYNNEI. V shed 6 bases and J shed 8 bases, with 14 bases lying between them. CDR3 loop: CASRKGGGEPQHF. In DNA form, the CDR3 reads TGTGCCAGCAGGAAGGGAGGGGGAGAGCCCCAGCATTTT.

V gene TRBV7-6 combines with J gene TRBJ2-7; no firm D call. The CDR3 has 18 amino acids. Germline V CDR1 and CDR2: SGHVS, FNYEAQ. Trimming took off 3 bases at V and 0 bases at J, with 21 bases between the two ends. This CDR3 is CASSLLLYLGPSSYEQYF. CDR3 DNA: TGTGCCAGCAGCTTGCTCCTGTACCTCGGCCCTAGCTCCTACGAGCAGTACTTC.

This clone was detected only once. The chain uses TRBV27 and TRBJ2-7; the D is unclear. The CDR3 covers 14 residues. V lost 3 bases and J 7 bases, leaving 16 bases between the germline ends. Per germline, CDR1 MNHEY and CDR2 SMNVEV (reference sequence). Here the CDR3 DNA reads TGTGCCAGCAGTTTGAACAGCCAACTGGGGGAGCAGTACTTC. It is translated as CASSLNSQLGEQYF.